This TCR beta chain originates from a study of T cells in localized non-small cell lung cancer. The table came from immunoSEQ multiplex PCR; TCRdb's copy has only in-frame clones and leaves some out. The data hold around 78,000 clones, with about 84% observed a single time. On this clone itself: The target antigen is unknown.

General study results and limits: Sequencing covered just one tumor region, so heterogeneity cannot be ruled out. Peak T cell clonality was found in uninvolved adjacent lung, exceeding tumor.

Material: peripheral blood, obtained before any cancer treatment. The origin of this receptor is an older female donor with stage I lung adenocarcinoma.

CDR3: CASRRTGVGTGELFF. The CDR3 region has the DNA TGTGCCAGCAGAAGGACGGGGGTAGGGACCGGGGAGCTGTTTTTT. V is TRBV28 and J is TRBJ2-2; possible D gene TRBD2, 6 bases. CDR1 is MDHEN and CDR2 is SYDVKM in the germline V gene. This CDR3 comprises 15 residues. Trimming took off 6 bases at V and 5 bases at J, with 16 bases between the two ends.